One and the same sample provided the 7 T cell receptor beta chains below, sequenced in a study of blood T cell repertoires in COVID-19 (dated by TCRdb to the early 2020s). Libraries came from the immunoSEQ multiplex PCR assay. TCRdb obtained this table from immuneACCESS and retained in-frame rearrangements with V and J assigned. These tables miss some clones; where compared with another copy, unresolved V genes account for less than half of the shortfall, and the remainder is unexplained. For this sample the table gives about 440,000 clones, of which roughly 87% were detected only once. Together, the top ten hold around 1.8% of the sample. The sequenced material came from PBMCs or T cells enriched from blood (not recorded which). The receptors stem from a woman aged 18-35 years with acute COVID-19.

This rearrangement joins TRBV27 to TRBJ2-2, with TRBD1 identical over 12 bases. Germline V lookup: CDR1 MNHEY, CDR2 SMNVEV (reference sequence). CDR3 length equals 15 residues. Trimming at V came to 5 bases and at J to 8 bases, leaving 6 bases not matched to a gene. CDR3 region: CASSIGTGGGGELFF. The CDR3 DNA is TGTGCCAGCAGTATCGGGACAGGGGGCGGAGGGGAGCTGTTTTTT.

V and J are TRBV28 and TRBJ1-2; 9 bases fit TRBD1. Germline V gene lookup returns CDR1 MDHEN and CDR2 SYDVKM. V gave up 4 bases and J gave up 3 bases; unmatched junction bases: 6. The CDR3 extends over 15 amino acids. The DNA for the CDR3 is TGTGCCAGCAGTTCAGGGACAGGGCTAGACTATGGCTACACCTTC. This translates into CASSSGTGLDYGYTF.

The rearrangement links TRBV9 to TRBJ2-7; D remains ambiguous. This CDR3 spans 13 amino acids. Germline CDR1 is SGDLS and CDR2 is YYNGEE. The V and J ends lost 9 bases and 1 base respectively, with 14 bases between them. CDR3 sequence reads: CATLNPRSYEQYF. The CDR3 nucleotides are TGTGCCACCCTAAACCCGAGGTCCTACGAGCAGTACTTC.

This clone was detected once. CDR3 DNA sequence: TGTGCCAGCAGTTTTAAGCGGGAGACCGAGCAGTACTTC. Translating gives CASSFKRETEQYF. The rearrangement uses TRBV12-3 or TRBV12-4 and TRBJ2-7, with 8 bases matching TRBD2. Trimming at V came to 3 bases and at J to 6 bases, leaving 4 bases not matched to a gene. CDR3 length equals 13 residues.

This chain joins TRBV19 and TRBJ1-5; no definite D call. Trimming took off 0 bases at V and 7 bases at J, with 7 bases between the two ends. The CDR3 sequence is 13 residues long. CDR1 is LNHDA and CDR2 is SQIVND in the germline V gene (reference sequence). This CDR3 reads CASSIDSEQPQHF. CDR3 nucleotide sequence: TGTGCCAGTAGTATAGATTCCGAGCAGCCCCAGCATTTT.

In DNA form, the CDR3 reads TGTGCCAGCAGCTTAGGTAGCGGCCACACCGGGGAGCTGTTTTTT. The encoded protein is CASSLGSGHTGELFF. The rearrangement uses TRBV7-2 and TRBJ2-2, with D possibly matching TRBD2 (6 bases). The CDR3 loop spans 15 amino acids. The V gene's germline CDR1 is SGHTA and CDR2 FQGNSA. V was clipped by 1 base and J by 3 bases, with 9 bases between them. Full variable domain (missing parts from reference TRBV7-2 and TRBJ2-2): GAGVSQSPSNKVTEKGKDVELRCDPISGHTALYWYRQSLGQGLEFLIYFQGNSAPDKSGLPSDRFSAERTGGSVSTLTIQRTQQEDSAVYLCASSLGSGHTGELFFGEGSRLTVL.

The J gene is TRBJ1-4, the V gene TRBV2; the D is unclear. Trimming took off 4 bases at V and 7 bases at J, with 10 bases between the two ends. CDR1 and CDR2 from the germline V gene are SNHLY and FYNNEI. The CDR3 runs to 13 residues. CDR3 sequence reads: CASSALGSEKLFF. The DNA for the CDR3 is TGTGCCAGCAGTGCCCTAGGAAGTGAAAAACTGTTTTTT.